This T cell receptor (beta chain) was sequenced for a study of T cells after yellow fever vaccination. Study observations and caveats: The secondary response showed a weaker magnitude and a faster peak, day 5 versus 15. Most clones from primary vaccination resurfaced after the booster (around 95% CD4, 75% to 90% CD8).

MiXCR, run by TCRdb on the 5' RACE reads, gives a single entry per CDR3 protein. The repertoire holds roughly 300,000 distinct CDR3 sequences, roughly 8.3% seen once, with 17% in the top ten. In this sample, this clonotype turned up many times. Its antigen is currently unknown. The source of this sequence is a young man who received the YFV17D yellow fever vaccine. The sequenced sample was PBMCs, obtained about 49 days after the first yellow fever vaccination.

CDR3 bases: TGCAGCCATAAAGCAGGGGCAACCCCCACAGATACGCAGTATTTT. Translation gives CSHKAGATPTDTQYF. V gene TRBV29-1 combines with J gene TRBJ2-3, with TRBD1 as a possible D gene (6 bases). Deletions cut 8 bases from V and 2 bases from J, with 20 bases between. The CDR3 totals 15 residues. The germline V gene has CDR1 SQVTM and CDR2 ANQGSEA.